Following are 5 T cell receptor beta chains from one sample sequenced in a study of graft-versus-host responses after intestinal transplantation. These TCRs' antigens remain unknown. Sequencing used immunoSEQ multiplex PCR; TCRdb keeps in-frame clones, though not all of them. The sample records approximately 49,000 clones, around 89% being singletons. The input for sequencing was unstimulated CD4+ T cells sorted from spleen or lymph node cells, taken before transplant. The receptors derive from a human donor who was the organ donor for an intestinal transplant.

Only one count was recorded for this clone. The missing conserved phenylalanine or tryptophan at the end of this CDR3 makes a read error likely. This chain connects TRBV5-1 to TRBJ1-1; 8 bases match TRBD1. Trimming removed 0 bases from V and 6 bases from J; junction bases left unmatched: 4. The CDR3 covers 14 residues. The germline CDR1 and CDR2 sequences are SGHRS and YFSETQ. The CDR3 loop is CASSLDRGRAEAFS. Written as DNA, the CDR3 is TGCGCCAGCAGCTTGGACAGGGGGAGGGCTGAAGCTTTCTCT.

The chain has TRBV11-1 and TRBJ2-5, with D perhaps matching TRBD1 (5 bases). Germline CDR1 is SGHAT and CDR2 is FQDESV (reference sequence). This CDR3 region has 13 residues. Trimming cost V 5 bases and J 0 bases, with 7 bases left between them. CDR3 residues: CASSRTYQETQYF. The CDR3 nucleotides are TGTGCCAGCAGCCGGACATACCAAGAGACCCAGTACTTC.

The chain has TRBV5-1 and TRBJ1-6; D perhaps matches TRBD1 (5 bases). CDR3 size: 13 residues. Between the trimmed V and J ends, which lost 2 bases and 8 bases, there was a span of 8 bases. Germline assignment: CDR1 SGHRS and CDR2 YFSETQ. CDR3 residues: CASSLQVDSPLHF. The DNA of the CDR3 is TGCGCCAGCAGCTTACAGGTGGATTCACCCCTCCACTTT.

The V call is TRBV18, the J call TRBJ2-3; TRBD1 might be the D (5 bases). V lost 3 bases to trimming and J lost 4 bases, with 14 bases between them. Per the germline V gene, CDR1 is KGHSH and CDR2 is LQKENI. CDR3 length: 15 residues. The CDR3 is CASSPTTGSADTQYF. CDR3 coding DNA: TGTGCCAGCTCACCGACCACAGGTTCCGCAGATACGCAGTATTTT.

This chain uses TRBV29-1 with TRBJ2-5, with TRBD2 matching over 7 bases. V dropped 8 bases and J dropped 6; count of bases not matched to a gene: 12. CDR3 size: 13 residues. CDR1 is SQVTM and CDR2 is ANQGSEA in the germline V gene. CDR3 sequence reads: CSTQVQRDKTQYF. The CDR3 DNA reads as TGCAGCACCCAAGTTCAGCGGGATAAGACCCAGTACTTC.